The 12 T cell receptor beta chains reported below all come from one sample, sequenced in a study of PD-1 blockade in classical Hodgkin lymphoma (TCRdb year 2020). Libraries came from the immunoSEQ multiplex PCR assay. TCRdb took over this immuneACCESS table, retaining in-frame rearrangements with V and J assigned. Such tables are incomplete; in checked studies, under half of the missing clones stem from an unresolved V gene, and the remainder is unexplained. Present in this sample are approximately 26,000 clones, around 86% of which were seen just once. The ten top clones hold around a fifth of the sample. The time point label, read with the paper, signifies: cycle 2 day 1 (C2D1) of nivolumab. All trial patients had relapsed after autologous stem cell transplantation, with cohorts A, B and C differing in prior brentuximab vedotin exposure. The material was peripheral blood mononuclear cells (PBMCs), obtained before the second cycle of nivolumab. Receptors originate from a human donor with classical Hodgkin lymphoma.

This clone was seen just once. The chain combines TRBV30 with TRBJ2-3; 9 bases are shared with TRBD1. V trimming: 5 bases; J trimming: 6 bases; junction bases outside the gene matches: 6. The CDR3 length is 13 residues. Germline CDR1 is GTSNPN and CDR2 is SVGIG (reference sequence). As DNA, the CDR3 is TGTGCCTGGGGGACAGGGATGGCGGATACGCAGTATTTT. Protein: CAWGTGMADTQYF.

This sequence joins TRBV30 and TRBJ2-3, with 7 bases lining up with TRBD1. The CDR3 is made up of 15 amino acids. CDR1 is GTSNPN, CDR2 SVGIG, per germline (reference sequence). Unmatched junction bases numbered 8, after V lost 3 bases and J lost 2 bases. In DNA, the CDR3 is TGTGCCTGGAGCGATGGGACAGCCCTCACAGATACGCAGTATTTT. Translated, it gives CAWSDGTALTDTQYF.

The chain has TRBV7-2 and TRBJ2-1; no firm D call. Germline loops: CDR1 SGHTA, CDR2 FQGNSA. The CDR3 totals 15 residues. V lost 1 base to trimming and J lost 0 bases, with 7 bases between them. The CDR3 here is CASSLVFSSYNEQFF. DNA of the CDR3: TGTGCCAGCAGCTTAGTCTTTAGCTCCTACAATGAGCAGTTCTTC.

This clone appeared a single time. The genes are TRBV30 and TRBJ2-3, with TRBD2 matching over 7 bases. CDR3 length: 13 residues. The germline V gene encodes CDR1 GTSNPN and CDR2 SVGIG (reference sequence). V gave up 1 base and J gave up 4 bases; unmatched junction bases: 2. CDR3 coding DNA: TGTGCCTGGAGTGGGGGAGGGCCAGATACGCAGTATTTT. This encodes CAWSGGGPDTQYF. The full variable domain, with the rest looked up from reference TRBV30 and TRBJ2-3, is SQTIHQWPATLVQPVGSPLSLECTVEGTSNPNLYWYRQAAGRGLQLLFYSVGIGQISSEVPQNLSASRPQDRQFILSSKKLLLSDSGFYLCAWSGGGPDTQYFGPGTRLTVL.

The chain is built from TRBV11-3 and TRBJ2-1, with 8 nucleotides matching TRBD2. CDR3 size: 13 residues. Germline assignment: CDR1 SGHNT and CDR2 YENEEA. V shed 5 bases and J 9 bases; nucleotides not matched to a gene: 6. The CDR3 DNA reads as TGTGCCAGCAGCCCCAGCGGGAGTGGTGAGCAGTTCTTC. Protein: CASSPSGSGEQFF.

V usage is TRBV5-8 and J usage is TRBJ2-1; no definite D call. V lost 4 bases, J lost 8 bases, and 25 bases lay in between. CDR1 and CDR2 from the germline V gene are SGHTS and YDEGEE. The CDR3 is made up of 17 amino acids. The CDR3 loop is CASSPPSSGHVRYEQFF. CDR3 nucleotide sequence: TGTGCCAGCAGCCCCCCAAGTTCGGGCCATGTAAGGTATGAGCAGTTCTTC.

The chain couples TRBV18 to TRBJ2-5; 7 nucleotides agree with TRBD2. CDR1 is KGHSH, CDR2 LQKENI, per germline. The CDR3 loop spans 13 amino acids. J lost 5 bases, V lost 3 bases, and 3 bases had no gene match. CDR3 protein: CASSPRGTETQYF. In DNA, the CDR3 is TGTGCCAGCTCACCGCGGGGGACGGAGACCCAGTACTTC.

This clone was seen a handful of times. The J gene is TRBJ2-6, the V gene TRBV9; D gene ambiguous. V lost 0 bases, J lost 0 bases, and 13 bases lay in between. The CDR3 extends over 18 amino acids. Germline CDR1 and CDR2: SGDLS and YYNGEE. The CDR3 region has the DNA TGTGCCAGCAGCGTAGCTATAGCTTCCTCCTCTGGGGCCAACGTCCTGACTTTC. Amino acid sequence: CASSVAIASSSGANVLTF. The full variable domain, completed using reference TRBV9 and TRBJ2-6, is DSGVTQTPKHLITATGQRVTLRCSPRSGDLSVYWYQQSLDQGLQFLIQYYNGEERAKGNILERFSAQQFPDLHSELNLSSLELGDSALYFCASSVAIASSSGANVLTFGAGSRLTVL.

The rearrangement joins TRBV6-5 to TRBJ2-7, with TRBD2 matching 10 bases. The length of the CDR3 is 15 residues. The germline gives CDR1 MNHEY, CDR2 SVGAGI. V lost 2 bases to trimming and J lost 4 bases; unmatched junction nucleotides: 5. The CDR3 region is CASSYGLADLYEQYF. The CDR3 DNA sequence: TGTGCCAGCAGTTACGGACTAGCGGATCTTTACGAGCAGTACTTC.

The chain has TRBV27 and TRBJ1-1; 7 bases are a match to TRBD1. V shed 5 bases, J shed 4 bases, and the junction held 19 bases outside the gene matches. The CDR3 has 18 residues. Germline CDR1 is MNHEY and CDR2 is SMNVEV (reference sequence). For the CDR3, the DNA is TGTGCCAGCAGTACACCCCGGGTGGGAGGGGGCATTATCACTGAAGCTTTCTTT. It yields the protein CASSTPRVGGGIITEAFF.

V usage is TRBV10-3 and J usage is TRBJ2-3; 8 bases align to TRBD2. Looked up from germline, CDR1 is ENHRY and CDR2 is SYGVKD. Trimming at V came to 3 bases and at J to 2 bases, leaving 16 bases not matched to a gene. This CDR3 contains 19 residues. The CDR3 bases are TGTGCCATCAGTGAACCCTCCTCGGGAGGGCTATTTCCCACAGATACGCAGTATTTT. This gives the protein CAISEPSSGGLFPTDTQYF.

This clone was observed once. This chain links TRBV14 with TRBJ2-3; no definite D call. The CDR3 sequence is 13 residues long. V lost 0 bases and J lost 8, with 9 bases in between. Germline V CDR1 and CDR2: SGHDN, FVKESK. The DNA of the CDR3 is TGTGCCAGCAGCCAAGAGCAGATTTCTACGCAGTATTTT. Its protein product is CASSQEQISTQYF.